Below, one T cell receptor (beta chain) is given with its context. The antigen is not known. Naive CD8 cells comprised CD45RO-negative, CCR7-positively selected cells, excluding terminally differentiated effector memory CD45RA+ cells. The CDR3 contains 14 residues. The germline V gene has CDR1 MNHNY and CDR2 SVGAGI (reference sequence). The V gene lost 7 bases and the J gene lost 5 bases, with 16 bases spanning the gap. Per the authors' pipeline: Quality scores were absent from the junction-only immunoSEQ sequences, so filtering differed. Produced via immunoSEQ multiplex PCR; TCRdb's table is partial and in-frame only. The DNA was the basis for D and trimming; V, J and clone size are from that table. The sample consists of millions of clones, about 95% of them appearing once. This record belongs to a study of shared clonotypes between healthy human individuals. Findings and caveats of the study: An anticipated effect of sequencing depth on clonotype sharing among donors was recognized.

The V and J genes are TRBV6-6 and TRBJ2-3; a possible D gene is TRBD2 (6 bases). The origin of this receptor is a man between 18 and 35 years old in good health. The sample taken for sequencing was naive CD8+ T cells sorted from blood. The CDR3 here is CASTIGGNLDTQYF. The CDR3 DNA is TGTGCCAGCACCATAGGAGGGAATCTAGATACGCAGTATTTT.